Presented here are 30 T cell receptor beta chains from one specimen sequenced in a study of blood T cell repertoires in COVID-19. TCRdb's copy holds only in-frame clones and misses some; the assay was immunoSEQ multiplex PCR. The repertoire consists of about 270,000 clones, with 85% to 90% occurring once and the leading ten covering approximately 2%. The specimen sequenced was PBMCs or T cells enriched from blood (not recorded which). The receptors stem from a woman aged 60-70 years who had recovered from COVID-19.

The chain recombines TRBV11-3 with TRBJ2-7; 7 nucleotides line up with TRBD2. J gave up 3 bases and V 1 base, and 3 bases lay outside the gene matches. Germline V gene data show CDR1 as SGHNT and CDR2 as YENEEA. The CDR3 totals 14 residues. This chain's CDR3 is CASSLAGGNYEQYF. CDR3 nucleotide sequence: TGTGCCAGCAGCTTAGCGGGGGGTAACTACGAGCAGTACTTC.

V is TRBV10-2 and J is TRBJ1-2, with D perhaps matching TRBD1 (6 bases). The germline V gene has CDR1 WSHSY and CDR2 SAAADI. Trimming shortened V by 7 bases and J by 6 bases, and 15 bases separated the two germline ends. CDR3 length: 13 amino acids. The chain's CDR3 is CASTLRGGDGYTF. Written as DNA, the CDR3 is TGCGCCAGCACCCTAAGGGGGGGCGATGGCTACACCTTC.

The chain carries TRBV5-1 and TRBJ2-1; 11 nucleotides line up with TRBD2. The length of the CDR3 is 15 residues. Germline V gives CDR1 SGHRS, CDR2 YFSETQ. Losses at the gene ends were 5 bases for V and 3 bases for J; bases not matched to a gene: 4. The CDR3 loop is CASSYTSGSYNEQFF. For the CDR3, the DNA is TGCGCCAGCAGTTACACTAGCGGGAGCTACAATGAGCAGTTCTTC.

This chain connects TRBV7-3 to TRBJ2-1, with a possible D match to TRBD2 (7 bases). The V end lost 5 bases, the J end lost 4 bases, and 18 bases lay between the germline ends. Germline lookup yields CDR1 SGHTA and CDR2 FQGTGA. CDR3 length equals 16 residues. This chain's CDR3 is CASSRRGGTPYNEQFF. CDR3 sequence (DNA): TGTGCCAGCAGCCGAAGGGGGGGGACTCCTTACAATGAGCAGTTCTTC.

The V gene is TRBV30, the J gene TRBJ2-7; D may be TRBD1 (5 bases). V lost 2 bases, J lost 0 bases, and 11 bases lay in between. The CDR3 is 14 residues long. CDR1 GTSNPN and CDR2 SVGIG come from the germline V gene (reference sequence). CDR3 in DNA: TGTGCCTGGAGTATAGGGGTTAGCTCCTACGAGCAGTACTTC. Translation gives CAWSIGVSSYEQYF.

The chain is built from TRBV6-1 and TRBJ2-7; 12 nucleotides match TRBD2. The germline gives CDR1 MNHNS, CDR2 SASEGT. The CDR3 spans 15 residues. Trimming at V came to 3 bases and at J to 1 base, leaving 1 base not matched to a gene. CDR3 residues: CASSDGLAGSYEQYF. DNA for the CDR3: TGTGCCAGCAGTGACGGACTAGCGGGATCCTACGAGCAGTACTTC.

This clone occurred a few times. V is TRBV18 and J is TRBJ2-7; tentatively, D is TRBD2 (5 bases). V lost 2 bases, J lost 6 bases, and 11 bases lay in between. The CDR3 is 13 amino acids. Germline-derived CDR1 and CDR2 are KGHSH and LQKENI. CDR3 region: CASSPGVGVEQYF. The CDR3 DNA reads TGTGCCAGCTCACCAGGGGTGGGAGTCGAGCAGTACTTC.

The sample holds one count of this clone. The chain links TRBV29-1 to TRBJ1-1, with D tentatively TRBD1 (5 bases). Germline values: CDR1 SQVTM, CDR2 ANQGSEA. The CDR3 contains 13 residues. V was pared by 4 bases and J by 5 bases, with 14 bases between. CDR3 protein: CSVGPLRGTEAFF. CDR3 in DNA: TGCAGCGTTGGCCCCCTAAGGGGAACTGAAGCTTTCTTT.

V usage is TRBV9 and J usage is TRBJ2-1; D remains ambiguous. V shed 7 bases and J shed 6 bases, with 5 bases lying between them. CDR3 length equals 10 residues. Germline values: CDR1 SGDLS, CDR2 YYNGEE. CDR3 nucleotides: TGTGCCAGCGGGCTCAATGAGCAGTTCTTC. Protein sequence: CASGLNEQFF.

V usage is TRBV28 and J usage is TRBJ2-1; 14 nucleotides agree with TRBD2. Trimming took 6 bases from V and 8 from J; bases not matched to a gene: 12. The CDR3 is 17 amino acids. Germline-derived CDR1 and CDR2 are MDHEN and SYDVKM. This CDR3 is CASRPTGLAGGYDEQFF. In DNA form, the CDR3 reads TGTGCCAGCAGGCCGACAGGACTAGCGGGGGGTTATGATGAGCAGTTCTTC.

The chain is built from TRBV29-1 and TRBJ2-1; TRBD2 agrees at 11 bases. The CDR3 sequence is 14 residues long. The V and J ends lost 7 bases and 6 bases, in that order; junction bases with no gene match: 8. Germline CDR1 SQVTM, CDR2 ANQGSEA. As DNA, the CDR3 is TGCAGCGCCCGTAGCGGGAGGGCCGTCAATGAGCAGTTCTTC. Protein: CSARSGRAVNEQFF.

The rearrangement uses TRBV30 and TRBJ2-1, with D maybe TRBD1 (6 bases). The CDR3 runs to 12 residues. Per the germline V gene, CDR1 is GTSNPN and CDR2 is SVGIG (reference sequence). The V end was cut by 1 base, the J end by 15 bases, with 16 bases between. CDR3 in DNA: TGTGCCTGGAGTGGGACAGTACCGGAGGTGTTCTTC. Translated: CAWSGTVPEVFF.

The V call is TRBV28, the J call TRBJ1-1; D remains unclear. CDR1 MDHEN and CDR2 SYDVKM come from the germline V gene. The CDR3 runs 13 residues. Trimming stripped 8 bases from V and 0 bases from J, with 10 bases between. For the CDR3, the DNA is TGTGCCAGCTGGAAGACTATGAACACTGAAGCTTTCTTT. It translates to CASWKTMNTEAFF.

The CDR3 loop reads CASSLAGQRNYGYTF. The CDR3 nucleotides are TGTGCCAGCAGCTTGGCGGGACAGAGAAACTATGGCTACACCTTC. The rearrangement links TRBV5-4 to TRBJ1-2; 7 bases line up with TRBD1. The length of the CDR3 is 15 residues. Trimming at V came to 0 bases and at J to 2 bases, leaving 4 bases not matched to a gene. The V gene's germline CDR1 is SGHNT and CDR2 YYREEE (reference sequence). The variable domain in full, with the rest retrieved from reference TRBV5-4 and TRBJ1-2, is ETGVTQSPTHLIKTRGQQVTLRCSSQSGHNTVSWYQQALGQGPQFIFQYYREEENGRGNFPPRFSGLQFPNYSSELNVNALELDDSALYLCASSLAGQRNYGYTFGSGTRLTVV.

V is TRBV29-1 and J is TRBJ2-5; 8 bases map to TRBD1. V gave up 6 bases and J gave up 2 bases; unmatched junction bases: 2. The CDR3 contains 12 residues. Germline CDR1 and CDR2: SQVTM and ANQGSEA. CDR3 amino acids: CSVRTGQETQYF. The DNA of the CDR3 is TGCAGCGTACGGACAGGGCAAGAGACCCAGTACTTC.

This chain uses TRBV5-1 with TRBJ2-3; perhaps TRBD1 as D (5 bases). The CDR3 extends over 17 amino acids. Between the trimmed V and J ends, which lost 4 bases and 2 bases, there was a span of 20 bases. Germline V gene lookup returns CDR1 SGHRS and CDR2 YFSETQ. CDR3 sequence: CASSQRTMPPNTDTQYF. Written as DNA, the CDR3 is TGCGCCAGCAGCCAAAGGACAATGCCTCCAAACACAGATACGCAGTATTTT.

The chain is built from TRBV5-4 and TRBJ2-5; 9 nucleotides line up with TRBD1. Germline V gene lookup returns CDR1 SGHNT and CDR2 YYREEE (reference sequence). Trimming cost V 3 bases and J 4 bases; bases outside gene matches: 7. CDR3 length: 15 amino acids. The CDR3 reads CASSWGQGNGETQYF. The CDR3 DNA reads TGTGCCAGCAGCTGGGGACAGGGAAATGGAGAGACCCAGTACTTC.

This chain joins TRBV28 and TRBJ1-6; possibly TRBD1 for D (5 bases). Germline V gene sequence: CDR1 MDHEN, CDR2 SYDVKM. This CDR3 has 14 amino acids. Trimming cost V 2 bases and J 8 bases, with 10 bases left between them. The CDR3 region has the DNA TGTGCCAGCAGTTTAACCGGGGGGGATTCACCCCTCCACTTT. Translation gives CASSLTGGDSPLHF.

The J gene is TRBJ2-5, the V gene TRBV28; no definite D call. The CDR3 extends over 12 amino acids. Trimming left V 3 bases short and J 5 bases short, with 7 bases between. Germline V CDR1 and CDR2: MDHEN, SYDVKM. The CDR3 sequence: CASSLARETQYF. The CDR3 coding sequence is TGTGCCAGCAGTTTGGCGAGGGAGACCCAGTACTTC.

This chain links TRBV3-1 (or the pseudogene TRBV3-2) with TRBJ1-1; 7 bases are shared with TRBD1. Germline CDR1 LGHDT, CDR2 YNNKEL (reference sequence). The CDR3 contains 14 residues. V dropped 4 bases and J dropped 10; count of bases not matched to a gene: 12. CDR3 region: CASSPAQGGSAAFF. The CDR3 DNA reads as TGTGCCAGCAGCCCAGCCCAGGGGGGTTCGGCAGCTTTCTTT.

V usage is TRBV19 and J usage is TRBJ2-5, with D unclear. The germline V gene has CDR1 LNHDA and CDR2 SQIVND (reference sequence). V gave up 5 bases and J gave up 3 bases, with 10 bases separating them. This CDR3 has 13 residues. The CDR3 reads CASSPRAKETQYF. The CDR3 DNA reads TGTGCCAGTAGTCCCCGCGCCAAAGAGACCCAGTACTTC.

The chain carries TRBV28 and TRBJ1-2; 7 bases fit TRBD1. CDR1 and CDR2 (germline): MDHEN, SYDVKM. The CDR3 has 14 amino acids. The V gene end was trimmed by 6 bases and the J gene end by 3 bases; junction bases not matched to a gene: 7. The CDR3 reads CASSPLTGHYGYTF. The CDR3 DNA reads as TGTGCCAGCAGCCCGTTGACAGGGCACTATGGCTACACCTTC.

The chain employs TRBV5-1 and TRBJ2-7, with D possibly TRBD1 on 6 matching bases. The germline V gene has CDR1 SGHRS and CDR2 YFSETQ. V was clipped by 0 bases and J by 3 bases, with 10 bases between them. The CDR3 has 14 residues. CDR3 sequence: CASSLEQGNYEQYF. In DNA, the CDR3 is TGCGCCAGCAGCTTGGAACAGGGAAACTACGAGCAGTACTTC.

The J gene is TRBJ1-1, the V gene TRBV30; TRBD1 agrees at 7 bases. The trim removed 2 bases at V and 1 base at J, leaving 25 bases unmatched. Germline V gene data show CDR1 as GTSNPN and CDR2 as SVGIG (reference sequence). The CDR3 length is 21 residues. CDR3 sequence reads: CAWSILQGFITFGRQNTEAFF. The CDR3 region has the DNA TGTGCCTGGAGTATATTACAGGGGTTTATAACTTTCGGGCGCCAGAACACTGAAGCTTTCTTT.

V usage is TRBV3-1 (or the pseudogene TRBV3-2) and J usage is TRBJ2-5, with D unresolved. The CDR3 is 14 residues long. The germline V gene encodes CDR1 LGHDT and CDR2 YNNKEL (reference sequence). V shed 4 bases and J shed 2 bases, with 11 bases lying between them. CDR3 sequence reads: CASSPLGGQETQYF. CDR3 bases: TGTGCCAGCAGCCCGCTAGGCGGTCAAGAGACCCAGTACTTC.

The CDR3 DNA sequence: TGCGCCAGCAGGGAAACAGGGGGCCTCGGCTACACCTTC. This codes for CASRETGGLGYTF. V gene TRBV5-1 combines with J gene TRBJ1-2, with 9 positions matching TRBD1. Germline CDR1 SGHRS, CDR2 YFSETQ. There are 13 residues in the CDR3. With V trimmed by 5 bases and J by 8 bases, 7 bases remained unmatched.

The chain couples TRBV5-6 to TRBJ1-1; no definite D call. CDR3 length equals 16 residues. Germline CDR1 and CDR2: SGHDT and YYEEEE. The ends were cut back, 5 bases at V and 0 bases at J, with 17 bases in the middle. The CDR3 region is CASSSFRYSMNTEAFF. CDR3 coding DNA: TGTGCCAGCAGTTCTTTCAGGTACAGCATGAACACTGAAGCTTTCTTT.

Only one count was recorded for this clone. V gene TRBV10-3 combines with J gene TRBJ1-4; D gene uncertain. With 4 bases removed from V and 2 bases from J, the gap between germline ends came to 8 bases. CDR1 and CDR2 from the germline V gene are ENHRY and SYGVKD. The CDR3 contains 14 residues. For the CDR3, the DNA is TGTGCCATCAGTGGTCCGTCGACTAATGAAAAACTGTTTTTT. Its protein product is CAISGPSTNEKLFF.

Of note for this clone: Additional DNA sequences in this sample encode the identical CDR3. The gene calls are TRBV29-1 and TRBJ2-7; 11 nucleotides align to TRBD1. The germline gives CDR1 SQVTM, CDR2 ANQGSEA. J lost 7 bases, V lost 6 bases, and 5 bases had no gene match. The CDR3 runs to 12 residues. The CDR3 loop reads CSVGTGGGEQYF. The DNA of the CDR3 is TGCAGCGTAGGGACAGGGGGTGGAGAGCAGTACTTC.

V and J are TRBV28 and TRBJ1-3, with TRBD1 matching 8 bases. Germline V gene data show CDR1 as MDHEN and CDR2 as SYDVKM. V shed 3 bases, J shed 0 bases, and the junction held 7 bases outside the gene matches. This CDR3 has 17 amino acids. The DNA of the CDR3 is TGTGCCAGCAGTTTTGGGACAGGCGCTATCTCTGGAAACACCATATATTTT. Encoded protein: CASSFGTGAISGNTIYF.